The clone carrying this T cell receptor delta chain turned up a few times. A far larger clone is one base from this, pointing to a likely read error. Other nucleotide sequences from this sample produce the same CDR3. TCRdb called clones anew from the multiplex PCR reads with CATT. The repertoire holds 55,000 to 70,000 delta-chain clones, approximately 1.5% seen once, with approximately 15% in the top ten. CDR1 and CDR2 (germline): TVYSNPD, GDNSRS (reference sequence). This CDR3 has 20 residues. V lost 3 bases and J lost 0; bases outside the gene matches: 24. The data were taken from a study of γδ T cells in repeated Plasmodium falciparum infection. Bulk repertoires came from Vgamma9/Vdelta2+ or Vdelta2-negative gammadelta T cells flow-sorted from PBMC.

The chain carries TRDV3 and TRDJ1, with 8 nucleotides matching TRDD2. The J gene was missing in TCRdb and was found by matching the end of the DNA to germline. The receptor was isolated from a pool of human donors (malaria-infected and uninfected, not separated). Material for sequencing was gamma-delta T cells from blood. The CDR3 DNA reads as TGTGCCTTCACGGCCTTCCTATATAATGGGGACGAGCGGTACACCGATAAACTCATCTTT. It specifies CAFTAFLYNGDERYTDKLIF.